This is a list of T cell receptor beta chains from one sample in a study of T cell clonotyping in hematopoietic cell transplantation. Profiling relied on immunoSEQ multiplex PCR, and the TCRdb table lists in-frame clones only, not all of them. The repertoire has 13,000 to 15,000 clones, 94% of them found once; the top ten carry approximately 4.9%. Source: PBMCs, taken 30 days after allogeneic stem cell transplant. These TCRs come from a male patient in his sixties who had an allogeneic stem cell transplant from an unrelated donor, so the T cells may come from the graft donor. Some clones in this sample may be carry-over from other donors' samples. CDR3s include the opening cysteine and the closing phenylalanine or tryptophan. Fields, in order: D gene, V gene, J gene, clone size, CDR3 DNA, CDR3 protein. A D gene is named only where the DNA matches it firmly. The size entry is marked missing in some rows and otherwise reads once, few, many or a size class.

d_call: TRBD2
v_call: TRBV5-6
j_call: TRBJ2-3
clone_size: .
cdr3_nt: TGTGCCAGCAGCCCCACAACTAGCGTAAGCACAGATACGCAGTATTTT
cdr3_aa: CASSPTTSVSTDTQYF

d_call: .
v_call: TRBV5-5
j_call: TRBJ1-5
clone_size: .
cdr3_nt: TGTGCCAGCAGCCCAGGACCCAATCAGCCCCAGCATTTT
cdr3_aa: CASSPGPNQPQHF

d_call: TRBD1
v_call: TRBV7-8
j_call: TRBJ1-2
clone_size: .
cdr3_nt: TGTGCCAGCAGCTTAGCGGACAGGGCCCTGAACTTC
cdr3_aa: CASSLADRALNF

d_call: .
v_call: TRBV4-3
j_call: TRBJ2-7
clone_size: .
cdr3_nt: TGCGCCAGCAGCCAAGACCGGCAGGGTTGGACCTACGAGCAGTACTTC
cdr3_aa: CASSQDRQGWTYEQYF

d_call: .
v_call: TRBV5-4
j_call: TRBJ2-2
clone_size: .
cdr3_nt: TGTGCCAGCAGCTTGGGAAGGGGCACCGGGGAGCTGTTTTTT
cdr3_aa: CASSLGRGTGELFF

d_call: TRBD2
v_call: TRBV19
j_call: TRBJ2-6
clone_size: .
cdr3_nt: TGTGCCAGTAGTATAGTGACTAGCCGGTACCCCTCTGGGGCCAACGTCCTGACTTTC
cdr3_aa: CASSIVTSRYPSGANVLTF

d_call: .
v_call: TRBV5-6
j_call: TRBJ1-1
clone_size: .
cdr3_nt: TGTGCCAGCAGCTATTCTCTGCAGGCTAGGGGTTACACTGAAGCTTTCTTT
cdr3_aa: CASSYSLQARGYTEAFF

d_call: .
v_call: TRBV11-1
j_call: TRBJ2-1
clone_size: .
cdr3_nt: TGTGCCAGCAGCCCGGCTAGCGTCTACAATGAGCAGTTCTTC
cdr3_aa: CASSPASVYNEQFF

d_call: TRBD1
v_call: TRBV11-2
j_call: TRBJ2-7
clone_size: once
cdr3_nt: TGTGCCAGCAACCGAAACGGACAGGGCATCTACGAGCAGTACTTC
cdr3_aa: CASNRNGQGIYEQYF

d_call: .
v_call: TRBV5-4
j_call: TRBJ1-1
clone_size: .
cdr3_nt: TGTGCCAGCAGCGGGGGTGGGTACACTGAAGCTTTCTTT
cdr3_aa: CASSGGGYTEAFF

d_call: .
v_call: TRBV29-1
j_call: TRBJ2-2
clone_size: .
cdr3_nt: TGCAGCGCTAAAGGGCTAGCCGACACCGGGGAGCTGTTTTTT
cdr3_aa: CSAKGLADTGELFF

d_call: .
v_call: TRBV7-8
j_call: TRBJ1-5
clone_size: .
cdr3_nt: TGTGCCAGCAGCTTAGCCGGAGAATATCAGCCCCAGCATTTT
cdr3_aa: CASSLAGEYQPQHF

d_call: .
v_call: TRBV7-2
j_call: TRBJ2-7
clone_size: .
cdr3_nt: TGTGCCAGCAGCCACTCCTACGAGCAGTACTTC
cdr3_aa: CASSHSYEQYF

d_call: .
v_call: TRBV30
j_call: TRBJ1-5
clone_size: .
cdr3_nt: TGTGCCTGGCAGACCGGGATTGAAAATCAGCCCCAGCATTTT
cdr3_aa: CAWQTGIENQPQHF

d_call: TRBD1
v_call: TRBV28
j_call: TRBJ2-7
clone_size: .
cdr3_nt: TGTGCCAGTTTACAGGGGGCAGGTTACGAGCAGTACTTC
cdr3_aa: CASLQGAGYEQYF

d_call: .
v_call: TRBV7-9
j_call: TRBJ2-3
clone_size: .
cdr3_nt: TGTGCCAGCAGCTTAGGTGGCGGAGTTAGCACAGATACGCAGTATTTT
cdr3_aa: CASSLGGGVSTDTQYF

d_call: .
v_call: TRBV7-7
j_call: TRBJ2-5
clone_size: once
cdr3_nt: TGTGCTAGCAGCGCATCCGTAGCTAGGCAAGAGACCCAGTACTTC
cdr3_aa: CASSASVARQETQYF

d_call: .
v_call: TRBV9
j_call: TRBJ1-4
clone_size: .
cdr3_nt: TGTGCCAGCAGCGTACGGGTAGGGGGAGTAGAAAAACTGTTTTTT
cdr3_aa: CASSVRVGGVEKLFF

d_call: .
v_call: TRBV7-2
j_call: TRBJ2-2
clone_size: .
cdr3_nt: TGTGCCAGCAGCCCTTGGACTGTATCGGGGGAGCTGTTTTTT
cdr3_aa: CASSPWTVSGELFF

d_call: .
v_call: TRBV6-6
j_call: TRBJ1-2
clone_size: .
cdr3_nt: TGTGCCAGCACTGATACAGGGTATGATGGCTACACCTTC
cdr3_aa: CASTDTGYDGYTF

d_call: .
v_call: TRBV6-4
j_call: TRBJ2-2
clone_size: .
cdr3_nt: TGTGCCAGCAGTGACGGATTACCCCCGAACACCGGGGAGCTGTTTTTT
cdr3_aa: CASSDGLPPNTGELFF

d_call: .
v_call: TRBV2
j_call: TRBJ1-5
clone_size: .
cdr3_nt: TGTGCCAGCAGTGATAGGGGGGCGATCAATCAGCCCCAGCATTTT
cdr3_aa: CASSDRGAINQPQHF

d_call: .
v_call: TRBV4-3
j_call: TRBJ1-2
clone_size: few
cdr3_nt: TGCGCCAGCAGCCAAGGCGTCCGGGAGGATGGCTACACCTTC
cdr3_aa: CASSQGVREDGYTF

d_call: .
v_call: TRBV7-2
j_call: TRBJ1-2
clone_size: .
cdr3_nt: TGTGCCAGCAGCTCACTAGCTAACTATGGCTACACCTTC
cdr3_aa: CASSSLANYGYTF

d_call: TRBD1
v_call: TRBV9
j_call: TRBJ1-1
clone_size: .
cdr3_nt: TGTGCCAGCAGCACGACAGGGTGGGGTTTCACTGAAGCTTTCTTT
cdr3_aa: CASSTTGWGFTEAFF

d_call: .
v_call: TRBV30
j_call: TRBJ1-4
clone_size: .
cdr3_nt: TGTGCCTGGAGTGGACAGGAAAAACTGTTTTTT
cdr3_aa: CAWSGQEKLFF

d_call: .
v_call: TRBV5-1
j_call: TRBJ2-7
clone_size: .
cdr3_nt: TGCGCCAGCAGCGAGGGACTCATGACCTACGAGCAGTACTTC
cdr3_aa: CASSEGLMTYEQYF

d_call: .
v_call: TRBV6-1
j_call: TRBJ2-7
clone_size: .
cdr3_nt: TGTGCCAGTAGTTCCGCCGGTTACGAGCAGTACTTC
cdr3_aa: CASSSAGYEQYF